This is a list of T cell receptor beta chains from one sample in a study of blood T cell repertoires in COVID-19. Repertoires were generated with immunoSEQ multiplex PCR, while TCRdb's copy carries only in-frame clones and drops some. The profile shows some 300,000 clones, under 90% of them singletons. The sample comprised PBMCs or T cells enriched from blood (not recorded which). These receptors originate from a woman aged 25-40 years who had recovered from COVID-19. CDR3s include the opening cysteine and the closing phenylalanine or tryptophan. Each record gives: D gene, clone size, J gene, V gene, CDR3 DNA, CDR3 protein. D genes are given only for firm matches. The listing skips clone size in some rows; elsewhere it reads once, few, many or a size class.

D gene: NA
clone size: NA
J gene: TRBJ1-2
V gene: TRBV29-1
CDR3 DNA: TGCAGCGTTGGTAGAGGGCATGGCTACACCTTC
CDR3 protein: CSVGRGHGYTF

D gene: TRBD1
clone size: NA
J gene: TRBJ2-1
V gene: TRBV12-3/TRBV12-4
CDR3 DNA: TGTGCCAGCAGAACGACAGGGGATGAGCAGTTCTTC
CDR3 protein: CASRTTGDEQFF

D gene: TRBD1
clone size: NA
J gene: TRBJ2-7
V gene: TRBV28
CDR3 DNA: TGTGCCACCACGGACAGGATGCCTCGAGGTCGCAGAGGGGAGCAGTACTTC
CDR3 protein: CATTDRMPRGRRGEQYF

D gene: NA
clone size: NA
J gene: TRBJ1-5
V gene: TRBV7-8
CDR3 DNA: TGTGCCAGCAGCTTAAATGGACAGCTTAATCAGCCCCAGCATTTT
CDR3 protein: CASSLNGQLNQPQHF

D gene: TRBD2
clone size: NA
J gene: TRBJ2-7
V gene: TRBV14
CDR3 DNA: TGTGCCAGCAGCCCATCGACTAGCGGGACCTACGAGCAGTACTTC
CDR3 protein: CASSPSTSGTYEQYF

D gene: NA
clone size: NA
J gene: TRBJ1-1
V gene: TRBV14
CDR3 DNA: TGTGCCAGCAGCCAAGCGGGTTACACTGAAGCTTTCTTT
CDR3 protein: CASSQAGYTEAFF

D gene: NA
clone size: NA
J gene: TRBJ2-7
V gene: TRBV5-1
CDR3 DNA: TGCGCCAGCAGCTTGGGCGGAGGAGAGAGATACGAGCAGTACTTC
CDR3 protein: CASSLGGGERYEQYF

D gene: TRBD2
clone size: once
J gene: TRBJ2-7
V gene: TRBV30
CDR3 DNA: TGTGCCTGGATTGGTGCGCGGGAGGGCCGTTACGAGCAGTACTTC
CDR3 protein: CAWIGAREGRYEQYF

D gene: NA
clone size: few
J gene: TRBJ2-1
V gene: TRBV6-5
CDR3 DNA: TGTGCCAGCAGTTACTCGAACGCGGAGAATGAGCAGTTCTTC
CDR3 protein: CASSYSNAENEQFF

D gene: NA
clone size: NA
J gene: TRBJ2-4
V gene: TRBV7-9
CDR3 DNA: TGTGCCAGCAGCAGACCGCAGGAGGGGATCGGGAACATTCAGTACTTC
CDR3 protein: CASSRPQEGIGNIQYF

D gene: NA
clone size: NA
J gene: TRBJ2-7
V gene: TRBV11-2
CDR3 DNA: TGTGCCAGCAGCTTCCATTACGAGCAGTACTTC
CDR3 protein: CASSFHYEQYF

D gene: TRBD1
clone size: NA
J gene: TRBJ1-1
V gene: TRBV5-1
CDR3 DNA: TGCGCCAGCAGCTTTGGGACAGCGAACACTGAAGCTTTCTTT
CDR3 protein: CASSFGTANTEAFF

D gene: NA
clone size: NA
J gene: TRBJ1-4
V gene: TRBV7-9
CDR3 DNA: TGTGCCAGCAGCGTAAGGAGGGTGCAATTCTCAACTAATGAAAAACTGTTTTTT
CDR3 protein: CASSVRRVQFSTNEKLFF

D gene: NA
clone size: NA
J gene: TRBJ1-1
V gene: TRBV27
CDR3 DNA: TGTGCCAGCAGTGGAGTGAACACTGAAGCTTTCTTT
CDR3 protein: CASSGVNTEAFF

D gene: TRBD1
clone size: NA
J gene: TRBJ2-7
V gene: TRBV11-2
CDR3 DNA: TGTGCCAGCAGCTCCCCACCAGGGACAGGGCTCTACGAGCAGTACTTC
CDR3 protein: CASSSPPGTGLYEQYF

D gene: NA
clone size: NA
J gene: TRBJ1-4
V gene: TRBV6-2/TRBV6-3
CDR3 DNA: TGTGCCAGCAGTTACTGGCCGGGGGGACCCGATGAAAAACTGTTTTTT
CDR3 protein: CASSYWPGGPDEKLFF

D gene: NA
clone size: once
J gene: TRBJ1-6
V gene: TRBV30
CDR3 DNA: TGTGCCTGGAGTCAGGAATTTATAGTAAATTCACCCCTCCACTTT
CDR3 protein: CAWSQEFIVNSPLHF

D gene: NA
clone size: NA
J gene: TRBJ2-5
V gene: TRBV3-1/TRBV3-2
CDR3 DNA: TGTGCCAGCAGTCCCCTAGCTAGGGAGGAGACCCAGTACTTC
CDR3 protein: CASSPLAREETQYF

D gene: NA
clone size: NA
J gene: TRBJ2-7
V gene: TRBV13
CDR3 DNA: TGTGCCAGCAGCTTTGTGGTAGCCTACGAGCAGTACTTC
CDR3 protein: CASSFVVAYEQYF

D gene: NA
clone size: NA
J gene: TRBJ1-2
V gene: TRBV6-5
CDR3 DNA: TGTGCCAGCAGTTACTCGATTCCGCCAGGCGATTATGGCTACACCTTC
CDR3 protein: CASSYSIPPGDYGYTF

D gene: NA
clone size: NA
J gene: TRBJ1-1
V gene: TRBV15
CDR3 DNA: TGTGCCACCAGCAGAGTAACAGGAACGAACACTGAAGCTTTCTTT
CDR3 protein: CATSRVTGTNTEAFF

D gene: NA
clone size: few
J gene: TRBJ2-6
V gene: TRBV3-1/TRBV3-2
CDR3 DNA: TGTGCCAGCAGCCAAGAAGGGGGGGCTACTGGGGCCAACGTCCTGACTTTC
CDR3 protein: CASSQEGGATGANVLTF

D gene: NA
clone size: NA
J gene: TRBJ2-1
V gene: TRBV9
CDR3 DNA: TGTGCCAGCAGCGTGGGACTTGATTTAGGTGATGAGCAGTTCTTC
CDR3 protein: CASSVGLDLGDEQFF

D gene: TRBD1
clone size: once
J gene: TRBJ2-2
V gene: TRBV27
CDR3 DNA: TGTGCCACTAAACAGGGGGCGAACACCGGGGAGCTGTTTTTT
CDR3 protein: CATKQGANTGELFF

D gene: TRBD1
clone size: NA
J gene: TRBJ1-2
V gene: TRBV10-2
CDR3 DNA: TGCGCCAGCCAAGGGGCAGGGGGCGCCTTTGGCTACACCTTC
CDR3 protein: CASQGAGGAFGYTF

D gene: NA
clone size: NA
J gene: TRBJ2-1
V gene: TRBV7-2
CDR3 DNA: TGTGCCAGCAGCCCGCAGACTTATAATGAGCAGTTCTTC
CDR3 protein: CASSPQTYNEQFF

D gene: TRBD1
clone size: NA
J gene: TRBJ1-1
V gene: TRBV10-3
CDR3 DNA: TGTGCCATCGCCGACAGGGGTCGGAACACTGAAGCTTTCTTT
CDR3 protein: CAIADRGRNTEAFF

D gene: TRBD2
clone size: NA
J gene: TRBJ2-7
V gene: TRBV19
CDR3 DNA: TGTGCCAGTAGTAGGGGACTAGCGGTCTCCTACGAGCAGTACTTC
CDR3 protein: CASSRGLAVSYEQYF

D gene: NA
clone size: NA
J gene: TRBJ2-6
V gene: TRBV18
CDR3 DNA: TGTGCCAGCTCTCCGGGGGTGTTGGGGGCCAACGTCCTGACTTTC
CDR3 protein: CASSPGVLGANVLTF

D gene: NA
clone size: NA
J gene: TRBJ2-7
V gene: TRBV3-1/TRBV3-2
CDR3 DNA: TGTGCCAGCAGCCCCGGAGAGCCCTACGAGCAGTACTTC
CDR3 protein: CASSPGEPYEQYF

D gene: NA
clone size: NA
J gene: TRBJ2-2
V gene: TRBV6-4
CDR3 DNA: TGTGCCAGCAGTGACTCCCTGTTCGGGAGCGGTACCGGGGAGCTGTTTTTT
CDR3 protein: CASSDSLFGSGTGELFF

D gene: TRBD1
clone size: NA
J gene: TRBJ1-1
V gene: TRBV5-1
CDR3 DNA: TGCGCCAGCAGCCTGGGACAGGGTGGGACTGAAGCTTTCTTT
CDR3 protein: CASSLGQGGTEAFF

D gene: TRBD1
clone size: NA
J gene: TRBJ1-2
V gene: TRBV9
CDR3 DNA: TGTGCCAGCAGCCTGAGCTTGGGGGACAGGGTTTTCTCTGGCTACACCTTC
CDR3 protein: CASSLSLGDRVFSGYTF

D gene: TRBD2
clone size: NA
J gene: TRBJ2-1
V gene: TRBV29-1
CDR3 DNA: TGCAGCGTTGAGATAGCGGGAGGTAGTGGGTTCTTC
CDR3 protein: CSVEIAGGSGFF

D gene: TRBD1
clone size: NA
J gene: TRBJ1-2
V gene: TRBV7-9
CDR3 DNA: TGTGCCAGCAGCTTAGGGACAGGGGATGGCTACACCTTC
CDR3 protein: CASSLGTGDGYTF

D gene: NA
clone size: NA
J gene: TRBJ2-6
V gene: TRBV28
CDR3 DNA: TGTGCCAGCAACCCCCTCGGCTCTGGGGCCAACGTCCTGACTTTC
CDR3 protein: CASNPLGSGANVLTF

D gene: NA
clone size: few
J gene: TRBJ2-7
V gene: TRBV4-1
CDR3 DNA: TGCGCCAGCAGCCAATCAAACAGGGCACCCGAGTTTTACGAGCAGTACTTC
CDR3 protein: CASSQSNRAPEFYEQYF

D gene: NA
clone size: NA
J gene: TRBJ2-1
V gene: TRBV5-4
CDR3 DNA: TGTGCCAGCAGAGTGGAGCTTTCGGGCAATGAGCAGTTCTTC
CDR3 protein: CASRVELSGNEQFF

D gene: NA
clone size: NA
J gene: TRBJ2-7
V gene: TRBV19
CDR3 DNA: TGTGCCAGTAGTACCTCCGGGACTGTCCACGAGCAGTACTTC
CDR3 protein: CASSTSGTVHEQYF

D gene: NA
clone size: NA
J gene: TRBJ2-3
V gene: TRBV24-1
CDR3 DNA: TGTGCCACCAGTGATTTACGAGGTGCAGATACGCAGTATTTT
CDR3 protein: CATSDLRGADTQYF

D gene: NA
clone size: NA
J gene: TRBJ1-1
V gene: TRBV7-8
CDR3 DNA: TGTGCCTCTCTAGGGGATCATACTGAAGCTTTCTTT
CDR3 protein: CASLGDHTEAFF

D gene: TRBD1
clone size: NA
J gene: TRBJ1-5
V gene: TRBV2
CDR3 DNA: TGTGCCAGCAGTGGGACAGGGTGGCGCCAGCCCCAGCATTTT
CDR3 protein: CASSGTGWRQPQHF

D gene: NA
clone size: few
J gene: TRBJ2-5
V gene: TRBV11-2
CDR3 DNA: TGTGCCAGCAGCCGAGTCCCCGGGGAACGTGAGACCCAGTACTTC
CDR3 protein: CASSRVPGERETQYF

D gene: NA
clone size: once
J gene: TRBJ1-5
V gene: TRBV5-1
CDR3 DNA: TGCGCCAGCAGCTTGTCGGCAGGACAGCATCAGCCCCAGCATTTT
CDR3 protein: CASSLSAGQHQPQHF

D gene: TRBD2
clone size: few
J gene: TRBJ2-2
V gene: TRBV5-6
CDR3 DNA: TGTGCCAGCAGCTGGGGACTAGCGGGAGGTGGCACCGGGGAGCTGTTTTTT
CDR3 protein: CASSWGLAGGGTGELFF

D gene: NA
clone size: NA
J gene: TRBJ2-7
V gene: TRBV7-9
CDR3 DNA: TGTGCCAGCAGCTTTGACTCATACTACGAGCAGTACTTC
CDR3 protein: CASSFDSYYEQYF

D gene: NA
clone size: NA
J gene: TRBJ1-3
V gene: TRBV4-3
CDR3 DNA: TGCGCCAGCAGCCAAGACCGAGGCCAGGGATCTTATGGAAACACCATATATTTT
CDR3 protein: CASSQDRGQGSYGNTIYF

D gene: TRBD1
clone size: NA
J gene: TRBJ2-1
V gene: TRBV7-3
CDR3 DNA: TGTGCCAGCAGCTTACTAGGACAGGACCGATCTCCGCAGTTCTTC
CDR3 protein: CASSLLGQDRSPQFF

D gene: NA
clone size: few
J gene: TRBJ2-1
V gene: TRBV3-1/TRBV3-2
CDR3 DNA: TGTGCCAGCAGCCCCAACAGGAACAATGAGCAGTTCTTC
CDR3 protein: CASSPNRNNEQFF

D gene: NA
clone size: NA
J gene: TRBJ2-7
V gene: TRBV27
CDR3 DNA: TGTGCCAGCAGTCTCCACGGGGGACAGAGCCTCTACGAGCAGTACTTC
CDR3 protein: CASSLHGGQSLYEQYF